The present T cell receptor (beta chain) was sequenced within a study of blood T cell repertoires in COVID-19. Sequenced by immunoSEQ multiplex PCR; TCRdb stores in-frame clones only, minus some. The sample carries hundreds of thousands of clones, over 75% recorded once. The length of the CDR3 is 11 residues. Germline values: CDR1 SNHLY, CDR2 FYNNEI. Trimming removed 7 bases at V and 3 bases at J, with 6 bases between. The TCR was taken from an older woman with COVID-19, enrolled during active disease. Sequencing used peripheral blood. This chain connects TRBV2 to TRBJ1-1; D gene uncertain. Here the CDR3 DNA reads TGTGCCAGCAATGTCGACACTGAAGCTTTCTTT. Protein product: CASNVDTEAFF.